The 31 T cell receptor beta chains below come from one sample, sequenced in a study of blood T cell repertoires in COVID-19. Sequencing used immunoSEQ multiplex PCR; TCRdb keeps in-frame clones, though not all of them. The data show some 350,000 clones, around 90% seen once. Sequencing was performed on peripheral blood. These receptors were collected from a woman in her twenties or thirties with COVID-19, enrolled during active disease.

This rearrangement joins TRBV6-2 or TRBV6-3 to TRBJ1-5, with D uncertain. Trimming pared 0 bases from V and 4 bases from J, leaving 7 bases between. This CDR3 spans 14 amino acids. In germline, CDR1 is MNHEY, CDR2 SVGEGT. The DNA of the CDR3 is TGTGCCAGCAGTTACTCGAACGGGAATCAGCCCCAGCATTTT. It is translated as CASSYSNGNQPQHF.

This sequence joins TRBV5-5 and TRBJ2-5; D is ambiguous. The V end was cut by 0 bases, the J end by 4 bases, with 13 bases between. Germline values: CDR1 SGHKS, CDR2 YYEKEE (reference sequence). The CDR3 totals 15 residues. CDR3 sequence: CASSLGWSTGETQYF. CDR3 nucleotide sequence: TGTGCCAGCAGCTTGGGTTGGTCAACTGGAGAGACCCAGTACTTC.

This clone has just one count. The V and J genes are TRBV6-4 and TRBJ2-2, with D possibly TRBD1 on 7 matching bases. Germline V gene data show CDR1 as MRHNA and CDR2 as SNTAGT. The CDR3 spans 16 residues. V was trimmed by 6 bases and J by 6 bases, leaving 20 bases between them. The CDR3 nucleotides are TGTGCCAGCAGCGGAACAGGGGAAGGAGGGTCCGGGGAGCTGTTTTTT. Protein sequence: CASSGTGEGGSGELFF.

J is TRBJ1-5 and V is TRBV10-3, with D possibly matching TRBD1 (6 bases). The V and J ends lost 3 bases and 6 bases respectively, with 12 bases between them. The CDR3 runs to 14 residues. Germline CDR1 ENHRY, CDR2 SYGVKD. The CDR3, as DNA: TGTGCCATCAGTGATGGCAGGGGCGGTCAGCCCCAGCATTTT. Residues: CAISDGRGGQPQHF.

The J gene is TRBJ2-7, the V gene TRBV4-1, with 12 bases identical to TRBD1. J gave up 4 bases and V 2 bases, and 3 bases lay outside the gene matches. Germline V gene data show CDR1 as MGHRA and CDR2 as YSYEKL. This CDR3 is built from 15 residues. The CDR3: CASSQPGQGAYEQYF. DNA for the CDR3: TGCGCCAGCAGCCAACCGGGACAGGGGGCGTACGAGCAGTACTTC.

The table lists this clone with a count of one. The chain recombines TRBV6-4 with TRBJ1-1; 11 bases match TRBD1. The germline gives CDR1 MRHNA, CDR2 SNTAGT. The CDR3 contains 16 residues. V lost 2 bases to trimming and J lost 5 bases; unmatched junction nucleotides: 7. The CDR3 sequence is CASSDTPGQGETEAFF. The CDR3 DNA reads TGTGCCAGCAGTGACACACCGGGACAGGGGGAAACTGAAGCTTTCTTT.

This chain uses TRBV20-1 with TRBJ2-7; the match to TRBD1 covers 7 bases. V shed 6 bases, J shed 6 bases, and the junction held 5 bases outside the gene matches. This CDR3 contains 11 residues. Germline-derived CDR1 and CDR2 are DFQATT and SNEGSKA (reference sequence). The CDR3 sequence: CSAQTGIEQYF. As DNA, the CDR3 is TGCAGTGCCCAGACAGGGATCGAGCAGTACTTC.

This chain uses TRBV4-3 with TRBJ2-2, with 10 positions matching TRBD2. V shed 0 bases, J shed 5 bases, and the junction held 6 bases outside the gene matches. Germline V gene lookup returns CDR1 LGHNA and CDR2 YSLEER. The CDR3 runs 17 residues. CDR3 amino acids: CASSQDSGAGGTGELFF. CDR3 DNA: TGCGCCAGCAGCCAAGATTCCGGAGCGGGGGGGACCGGGGAGCTGTTTTTT.

CDR3 in amino acids: CASSVDLRNSNEQFF. The CDR3, as DNA: TGTGCCAGCAGCGTAGACCTACGAAATTCCAATGAGCAGTTCTTC. The gene calls are TRBV9 and TRBJ2-1, with unresolved D. The CDR3 loop spans 15 amino acids. V lost 0 bases and J 6 bases, leaving 13 bases between the germline ends. The V gene's germline CDR1 is SGDLS and CDR2 YYNGEE.

The V and J genes are TRBV2 and TRBJ2-1; TRBD1 aligns across 8 bases. V was clipped by 6 bases and J by 6 bases; unmatched bases: 7. This CDR3 is built from 14 residues. CDR1 SNHLY and CDR2 FYNNEI come from the germline V gene. The CDR3 sequence: CASSPDRDLNEQFF. CDR3 sequence (DNA): TGTGCCAGCAGCCCGGACAGGGATCTCAATGAGCAGTTCTTC.

The V call is TRBV18, the J call TRBJ1-6; TRBD1 matches at 9 bases. V shed 5 bases, J shed 9 bases, and the junction held 8 bases outside the gene matches. CDR3 length: 15 amino acids. The germline V gene encodes CDR1 KGHSH and CDR2 LQKENI. Written as DNA, the CDR3 is TGTGCCAGCTCAGATCAACAGGGGGCTGGTTCACCCCTCCACTTT. Protein: CASSDQQGAGSPLHF.

The V gene is TRBV6-5, the J gene TRBJ1-2; D gene uncertain. Trimming cost V 8 bases and J 5 bases, with 21 bases left between them. This CDR3 has 15 amino acids. Germline V gives CDR1 MNHEY, CDR2 SVGAGI. The CDR3 DNA follows: TGTGCCAGCCAGTATACCACCCTCACCCGTTATGGCTACACCTTC. It translates to CASQYTTLTRYGYTF.

CDR3 DNA: TGTGCCAGCAGTTCCGGGACTAGCGGGGTGGATGAGCAGTTCTTC. This codes for CASSSGTSGVDEQFF. The chain couples TRBV6-2 or TRBV6-3 to TRBJ2-1; TRBD2 agrees at 13 bases. Trimming cost V 4 bases and J 8 bases; bases outside gene matches: 5. The CDR3 is 15 amino acids. CDR1 and CDR2 (germline): MNHEY, SVGEGT.

The rearrangement joins TRBV28 to TRBJ2-1; 8 bases match TRBD1. Looked up from germline, CDR1 is MDHEN and CDR2 is SYDVKM. The J segment lost 8 bases and the V segment lost 8 bases, leaving 8 bases of the junction unmatched. The CDR3 runs to 13 residues. CDR3 protein: CASYSAGGYEQFF. The CDR3 region has the DNA TGTGCCAGCTACAGTGCAGGGGGCTATGAGCAGTTCTTC.

The chain links TRBV19 to TRBJ2-7; 9 bases are shared with TRBD1. Trimming cost V 4 bases and J 3 bases; bases outside gene matches: 4. CDR3 size: 14 residues. CDR1 is LNHDA, CDR2 SQIVND, per germline (reference sequence). The CDR3 DNA sequence: TGTGCCAGTAGTACGACAGGGGGAAGCTACGAGCAGTACTTC. As protein: CASSTTGGSYEQYF.

The chain uses TRBV6-5 and TRBJ1-5; D gene uncertain. Trimming took off 7 bases at V and 1 base at J, with 8 bases between the two ends. Per the germline V gene, CDR1 is MNHEY and CDR2 is SVGAGI. CDR3 length: 13 amino acids. The CDR3 sequence: CASNGESNQPQHF. The CDR3 bases are TGTGCCAGCAACGGGGAAAGCAATCAGCCCCAGCATTTT.

As concerns this clone: Other nucleotide sequences in the sample specify the same CDR3. The chain is built from TRBV12-3 or TRBV12-4 and TRBJ2-1; 7 bases map to TRBD2. V shed 3 bases and J 6 bases; nucleotides not matched to a gene: 2. The CDR3 contains 13 residues. The CDR3 loop is CASSLRESNEQFF. For the CDR3, the DNA is TGTGCCAGCAGTTTGCGGGAGAGCAATGAGCAGTTCTTC.

The chain combines TRBV5-1 with TRBJ1-1, with D tentatively TRBD1 (5 bases). Germline CDR1 is SGHRS and CDR2 is YFSETQ. CDR3 length equals 15 residues. V was shortened by 3 bases and J by 2 bases, with 14 bases between the two germline ends. The DNA of the CDR3 is TGCGCCAGCAGCTGGGGGGACGTACCTAACACTGAAGCTTTCTTT. Its translation: CASSWGDVPNTEAFF.

The chain combines TRBV11-2 with TRBJ2-1; D is possibly TRBD1 (5 bases). V was pared by 4 bases and J by 3 bases, with 16 bases between. Germline V gene sequence: CDR1 SGHAT, CDR2 FQNNGV. CDR3 length: 16 residues. The CDR3 region has the DNA TGTGCCAGCAGCTCGAAGGGTAGACAGATCTACAATGAGCAGTTCTTC. Its translation: CASSSKGRQIYNEQFF.

The V gene is TRBV5-1, the J gene TRBJ2-5, with 10 bases matching TRBD2. The junction had 2 bases not matched to a gene; V was cut back by 3 bases and J by 3 bases. This CDR3 comprises 14 residues. The germline V gene has CDR1 SGHRS and CDR2 YFSETQ. CDR3 in amino acids: CASSSSGGEETQYF. In nucleotides, the CDR3 is TGCGCCAGCAGCTCCAGCGGGGGGGAAGAGACCCAGTACTTC.

This clone was recorded only once. The J gene is TRBJ1-1, the V gene TRBV18; possible D gene TRBD1, 5 bases. V was pared by 6 bases and J by 1 base, with 21 bases between. Germline V lookup: CDR1 KGHSH, CDR2 LQKENI. The CDR3 runs 17 residues. The CDR3 nucleotides are TGTGCCAGCTCCCTCATTACGCTTGGGGGGGAGAACACTGAAGCTTTCTTT. It translates to CASSLITLGGENTEAFF.

This rearrangement joins TRBV18 to TRBJ2-2; D call uncertain. Looked up from germline, CDR1 is KGHSH and CDR2 is LQKENI. The length of the CDR3 is 13 residues. V was shortened by 3 bases and J by 6 bases, with 8 bases between the two germline ends. In DNA, the CDR3 is TGTGCCAGCTCACCTGCAGACTCCGGGGAGCTGTTTTTT. This sequence encodes CASSPADSGELFF.

This chain connects TRBV9 to TRBJ2-3; 13 nucleotides match TRBD2. The germline CDR1 and CDR2 sequences are SGDLS and YYNGEE. V lost 3 bases to trimming and J lost 4 bases; unmatched junction nucleotides: 2. The CDR3 extends over 15 amino acids. The CDR3: CASSAGTSGADTQYF. In DNA, the CDR3 is TGTGCCAGCAGCGCCGGGACTAGCGGGGCAGATACGCAGTATTTT.

V is TRBV25-1 and J is TRBJ1-1; no reliable D call. Trimming removed 7 bases from V and 3 bases from J, with 15 bases in between. Germline values: CDR1 MGHDK, CDR2 SYGVNS. CDR3 size: 14 residues. The chain's CDR3 is CASTGRTWDTEAFF. The CDR3 nucleotides are TGTGCCAGCACCGGGAGGACGTGGGACACTGAAGCTTTCTTT.

CDR3 DNA: TGTGCCAGCAGTTTCGACGACAGGGTAGAACTGTTTTTT. This translates into CASSFDDRVELFF. The V and J genes are TRBV27 and TRBJ1-4; 7 positions match TRBD1. J lost 12 bases, V lost 3 bases, and 7 bases had no gene match. Germline V lookup: CDR1 MNHEY, CDR2 SMNVEV (reference sequence). There are 13 residues in the CDR3.

CDR3 region: CASSLDFEKLFF. Written as DNA, the CDR3 is TGTGCCAGCAGCTTAGACTTTGAAAAACTGTTTTTT. V and J are TRBV11-2 and TRBJ1-4; D is ambiguous. Trimming removed 0 bases from V and 7 bases from J, with 3 bases in between. CDR3 length: 12 residues. Per the germline V gene, CDR1 is SGHAT and CDR2 is FQNNGV.

The chain carries TRBV3-1 (or the pseudogene TRBV3-2) and TRBJ2-2, with D tentatively TRBD1 (5 bases). The CDR3 loop spans 14 amino acids. Trimming removed 4 bases from V and 6 bases from J, with 12 bases in between. The V gene's germline CDR1 is LGHDT and CDR2 YNNKEL (reference sequence). The CDR3 sequence is CASSPLTEAGELFF. In DNA form, the CDR3 reads TGTGCCAGCAGCCCCCTGACAGAGGCCGGGGAGCTGTTTTTT.

The chain uses TRBV7-9 and TRBJ2-2; D ambiguous. V gave up 8 bases and J gave up 5 bases, with 9 bases separating them. This CDR3 region has 12 residues. The germline CDR1 and CDR2 sequences are SEHNR and FQNEAQ (reference sequence). This CDR3 is CASSAGTGELFF. The DNA of the CDR3 is TGTGCCAGCTCCGCCGGGACCGGGGAGCTGTTTTTT.

The genes are TRBV4-2 and TRBJ2-2; maybe TRBD2 (6 bases). The CDR3 has 16 residues. V gave up 2 bases and J gave up 4 bases, with 14 bases separating them. The germline V gene encodes CDR1 LGHNA and CDR2 YNFKEQ. This CDR3 is CASSQRLSEGTGELFF. The CDR3 DNA reads TGTGCCAGCAGCCAACGACTCTCGGAGGGCACCGGGGAGCTGTTTTTT.

The J gene is TRBJ2-2, the V gene TRBV6-2 or TRBV6-3; D might be TRBD1 (6 bases). Trimming removed 2 bases from V and 1 base from J, with 11 bases in between. CDR1 is MNHEY, CDR2 SVGEGT, per germline. The CDR3 spans 16 residues. This CDR3 is CASSYPPGQNTGELFF. As DNA, the CDR3 is TGTGCCAGCAGTTACCCTCCGGGACAGAACACCGGGGAGCTGTTTTTT.

The J gene is TRBJ2-1, the V gene TRBV9; 8 positions match TRBD1. Germline CDR1 SGDLS, CDR2 YYNGEE. The CDR3 has 15 amino acids. With 3 bases clipped from V and 7 bases from J, the junction kept 9 bases outside the gene matches. In nucleotides, the CDR3 is TGTGCCAGCAGCGGCCGGGACAGGCTATGGAATGAGCAGTTCTTC. This codes for CASSGRDRLWNEQFF.